The 15 T cell receptor beta chains given below trace back to one sample, sequenced in a study of blood T cells in healthy people across ages. A second 7 to 11 cycle PCR used barcoded and J-beta primers. TCRdb used MiXCR to reprocess the 5' RACE reads, holding one entry per CDR3 protein. Of 780,000 or so distinct CDR3 sequences listed, around 50% are singletons. Material: blood. Receptors originate from a man aged 40-50 years in good health.

The chain has TRBV12-3 or TRBV12-4 and TRBJ2-7; D unclear. This CDR3 has 14 residues. With 4 bases removed from V and 3 bases from J, the gap between germline ends came to 13 bases. The CDR3 sequence is CASSSDGGFYEQYF. CDR3 coding DNA: TGTGCCAGCAGTTCCGACGGCGGTTTCTACGAGCAGTACTTC.

This clonotype has more than one count but fewer than ten. The chain is built from TRBV20-1 and TRBJ2-3; D is unresolved. Trimming removed 6 bases from V and 2 bases from J, with 6 bases in between. The CDR3 is 11 residues long. The germline V gene has CDR1 DFQATT and CDR2 SNEGSKA (reference sequence). Written as DNA, the CDR3 is TGCAGTGCACCTACCACAGATACGCAGTATTTT. Amino acids: CSAPTTDTQYF.

This clonotype was seen a handful of times. The chain uses TRBV4-2 and TRBJ2-6; 7 nucleotides align to TRBD1. Germline CDR1 and CDR2: LGHNA and YNFKEQ. The junction had 15 bases not matched to a gene; V was cut back by 7 bases and J by 0 bases. This CDR3 spans 19 amino acids. Here the CDR3 reads CASTPWDRNRASGANVLTF. The CDR3 region has the DNA TGTGCCAGCACCCCTTGGGACAGAAACCGAGCCTCTGGGGCCAACGTCCTGACTTTC.

Only a few counts were recorded for this clonotype. The chain recombines TRBV4-3 with TRBJ2-3; 8 bases align to TRBD1. The junction had 13 bases not matched to a gene; V was cut back by 0 bases and J by 5 bases. The CDR3 contains 18 residues. CDR1 is LGHNA, CDR2 YSLEER, per germline. The CDR3 DNA follows: TGCGCCAGCAGCCAAGATAAGGAGAGGACAGGGTTTCGAGATACGCAGTATTTT. This sequence encodes CASSQDKERTGFRDTQYF.

The chain has TRBV4-1 and TRBJ2-3, with 11 bases identical to TRBD2. The CDR3 loop spans 17 amino acids. With 6 bases clipped from V and 3 bases from J, the junction kept 11 bases outside the gene matches. The V gene's germline CDR1 is MGHRA and CDR2 YSYEKL. CDR3 amino acids: CASRQPKTSGKTDTQYF. As DNA, the CDR3 is TGCGCCAGCAGGCAGCCGAAGACTAGCGGGAAAACAGATACGCAGTATTTT.

The V call is TRBV7-2, the J call TRBJ2-3, with D perhaps TRBD2 (5 bases). V lost 3 bases and J lost 7, with 17 bases in between. The CDR3 totals 15 residues. Germline CDR1 SGHTA, CDR2 FQGNSA. The chain's CDR3 is CASSLVRGTGYTQYF. The CDR3 DNA reads as TGTGCCAGCAGCTTGGTCCGGGGTACCGGGTATACGCAGTATTTT.

In this sample, this clonotype turned up a few times. V usage is TRBV7-3 and J usage is TRBJ2-7; 8 nucleotides align to TRBD2. CDR3 length: 15 residues. Germline loops: CDR1 SGHTA, CDR2 FQGTGA. Unmatched junction bases numbered 7, after V lost 2 bases and J lost 4 bases. CDR3 sequence reads: CASSLSGGPSYEQYF. The CDR3 DNA sequence: TGTGCCAGCAGCTTATCGGGAGGGCCCTCTTACGAGCAGTACTTC.

The chain has TRBV20-1 and TRBJ2-2; D perhaps matches TRBD1 (6 bases). CDR1 DFQATT and CDR2 SNEGSKA come from the germline V gene (reference sequence). Trimming stripped 3 bases from V and 3 bases from J, with 17 bases between. This CDR3 region has 16 residues. CDR3: CSASDLGAMDTGELFF. DNA of the CDR3: TGCAGTGCTAGTGATCTGGGGGCCATGGACACCGGGGAGCTGTTTTTT.

This clonotype was detected only a few times. The chain couples TRBV4-3 to TRBJ2-6; D gene unclear. CDR3 length: 17 residues. Trimming cost V 0 bases and J 3 bases, with 12 bases left between them. Germline CDR1 is LGHNA and CDR2 is YSLEER. CDR3 sequence: CASSQDNRANGANVLTF. The DNA for the CDR3 is TGCGCCAGCAGCCAAGACAATCGGGCTAATGGGGCCAACGTCCTGACTTTC.

About this clonotype itself: The CDR3 ends on some other residue instead of the conserved phenylalanine or tryptophan, so this is likely a read error. This chain links TRBV7-9 with TRBJ2-6; 7 bases map to TRBD1. The CDR3 has 16 amino acids. The V gene end was trimmed by 11 bases and the J gene end by 1 base; junction bases not matched to a gene: 11. Germline CDR1 is SEHNR and CDR2 is FQNEAQ (reference sequence). CDR3 DNA: TGTGCCGGCATGAGGACAGGAGCTTCTGGGGCCAACGTCCTGACTCTC. Protein product: CAGMRTGASGANVLTL.

Turning to this clonotype: Sequence at one end of the junction differs from germline and may be a read error. The V gene is TRBV19, the J gene TRBJ2-3, with D unresolved. From germline, CDR1 is LNHDA and CDR2 SQIVND (reference sequence). The CDR3 has 17 amino acids. The CDR3 DNA reads TGTGCCAGTAGTATCCGGATTGTCGGGCCAAGCACGGATACGCAGTATTTT. This encodes CASSIRIVGPSTDTQYF.

This clonotype has only a few counts. The CDR3 DNA reads as TGCGCCAGCAGCCAAGCCGGGACTCTAGTGTACGAGCAGTACTTC. It encodes CASSQAGTLVYEQYF. The rearrangement joins TRBV4-1 to TRBJ2-7; D is perhaps TRBD2 (6 bases). The germline V gene has CDR1 MGHRA and CDR2 YSYEKL. The CDR3 extends over 15 amino acids. V was cut by 1 base and J by 4 bases, with 14 bases left in between.

The chain carries TRBV29-1 and TRBJ2-1, with 7 bases fitting TRBD1. The germline V gene encodes CDR1 SQVTM and CDR2 ANQGSEA. The CDR3 extends over 14 amino acids. V dropped 4 bases and J dropped 7; count of bases not matched to a gene: 10. CDR3: CSVGFSRGWNEQFF. The CDR3 nucleotides read TGCAGCGTTGGATTTAGCAGGGGGTGGAATGAGCAGTTCTTC.

The V call is TRBV2, the J call TRBJ1-5, with D uncertain. Trimming took off 4 bases at V and 1 base at J, with 17 bases between the two ends. CDR1 is SNHLY and CDR2 is FYNNEI in the germline V gene. This CDR3 has 17 residues. This CDR3 reads CASSVSASPLSNQPQHF. The CDR3 coding sequence is TGTGCCAGCAGTGTGTCCGCCTCGCCCTTGAGCAATCAGCCCCAGCATTTT.

The chain carries TRBV21-1 and TRBJ2-3; the D call TRBD1 from the table was never checked on the DNA. TRBV21-1 is classified as a pseudogene. The CDR3 has 17 amino acids. In DNA form, the CDR3 reads TGTGCCAGCAGCAAAGCGGGGGGCGGGAGCTTGACAGATACGCAGTATTTT. Protein sequence: CASSKAGGGSLTDTQYF.